A selection of T cell receptor beta chains follows, all from one sample in a study of response to subunit inactivated influenza vaccine. TCRdb used MiXCR to reprocess the RT-PCR reads, holding one entry per CDR3 protein. The table records 450,000 to 600,000 distinct CDR3 sequences, about 7.6% of them present only once. The sample here was PBMCs from blood, taken approximately 25 months after vaccination. These receptors all stem from a man aged 45 to 70 who received an inactivated influenza vaccine. The CDR3 runs from the conserved cysteine through the conserved F or W. Fields, in order: V gene, D gene, clone size, J gene, CDR3 protein, CDR3 DNA. D genes are given only for firm matches. Rows give clone size only sometimes, using once, few, many, or a class for an expanded clone.

V gene: TRBV6-2/TRBV6-3
D gene: .
clone size: .
J gene: TRBJ1-2
CDR3 protein: CASSSGITWSYGYTF
CDR3 DNA: TGTGCCAGCAGTTCCGGGATAACTTGGAGCTATGGCTACACCTTC

V gene: TRBV6-2/TRBV6-3
D gene: TRBD2
clone size: .
J gene: TRBJ2-1
CDR3 protein: CASTGGRAYNEQFF
CDR3 DNA: TGTGCCAGCACTGGCGGGAGGGCTTACAATGAGCAGTTCTTC

V gene: TRBV3-1
D gene: .
clone size: .
J gene: TRBJ2-5
CDR3 protein: CASSQERLATQTQYF
CDR3 DNA: TGTGCCAGCAGCCAAGAAAGGCTAGCGACCCAGACCCAGTACTTC

V gene: TRBV29-1
D gene: .
clone size: few
J gene: TRBJ2-7
CDR3 protein: CSVTKLKVWGTYEQYF
CDR3 DNA: TGCAGCGTAACCAAGTTGAAGGTATGGGGGACCTACGAGCAGTACTTC

V gene: TRBV20-1
D gene: TRBD2
clone size: many
J gene: TRBJ2-1
CDR3 protein: CSAIPGRGYNEQFF
CDR3 DNA: TGCAGTGCTATCCCTGGGAGGGGATACAATGAGCAGTTCTTC

V gene: TRBV5-1
D gene: .
clone size: .
J gene: TRBJ2-2
CDR3 protein: CASSLRSDMPGELFF
CDR3 DNA: TGCGCCAGCAGCCTGCGGTCAGACATGCCCGGGGAGCTGTTTTTT

V gene: TRBV6-2/TRBV6-3
D gene: .
clone size: .
J gene: TRBJ1-5
CDR3 protein: CASRRGQHSNQPQHF
CDR3 DNA: TGTGCCAGCAGAAGAGGGCAACATAGCAATCAGCCCCAGCATTTT

V gene: TRBV9
D gene: .
clone size: few
J gene: TRBJ1-3
CDR3 protein: CASSPNGGSGNTIYF
CDR3 DNA: TGTGCCAGCAGCCCCAACGGGGGCTCTGGAAACACCATATATTTT

V gene: TRBV6-2/TRBV6-3
D gene: TRBD1
clone size: many
J gene: TRBJ1-1
CDR3 protein: CASSRPQGATEAFF
CDR3 DNA: TGTGCCAGCAGTCGTCCCCAGGGGGCCACTGAAGCTTTCTTT

V gene: TRBV3-1
D gene: TRBD2
clone size: few
J gene: TRBJ2-7
CDR3 protein: CASSQEYTRASGVYEQYF
CDR3 DNA: TGTGCCAGCAGCCAAGAGTACACGAGGGCTAGCGGGGTCTACGAGCAGTACTTC

V gene: TRBV12-3/TRBV12-4
D gene: .
clone size: .
J gene: TRBJ1-1
CDR3 protein: CASTRGGGEAFF
CDR3 DNA: TGTGCCAGCACACGGGGGGGGGGCGAAGCTTTCTTT

V gene: TRBV29-1
D gene: TRBD2
clone size: few
J gene: TRBJ2-7
CDR3 protein: CSVLGTSGSRYEQYF
CDR3 DNA: TGCAGCGTTCTGGGGACTAGCGGGAGTAGATACGAGCAGTACTTC

V gene: TRBV3-1
D gene: TRBD1
clone size: many
J gene: TRBJ1-1
CDR3 protein: CASSQQGGTEAFF
CDR3 DNA: TGTGCCAGCAGCCAACAGGGGGGAACTGAAGCTTTCTTT

V gene: TRBV25-1
D gene: .
clone size: .
J gene: TRBJ1-1
CDR3 protein: CASSARSEAFF
CDR3 DNA: TGTGCCAGCAGTGCAAGATCTGAAGCTTTCTTT

V gene: TRBV4-3
D gene: TRBD1
clone size: many
J gene: TRBJ2-1
CDR3 protein: CASSQGHRGLYNEQFF
CDR3 DNA: TGCGCCAGCAGCCAAGGTCACAGGGGGCTCTACAATGAGCAGTTCTTC

V gene: TRBV12-3/TRBV12-4
D gene: .
clone size: .
J gene: TRBJ2-7
CDR3 protein: CASSPNTEQYF
CDR3 DNA: TGTGCCAGCAGTCCCAACACCGAGCAGTACTTC

V gene: TRBV20-1
D gene: TRBD1
clone size: .
J gene: TRBJ2-7
CDR3 protein: CSARVGQGPYEQYF
CDR3 DNA: TGCAGTGCTAGAGTAGGACAGGGCCCCTACGAGCAGTACTTC

V gene: TRBV15
D gene: .
clone size: few
J gene: TRBJ2-7
CDR3 protein: CATSKDRYEQYF
CDR3 DNA: TGTGCCACCAGCAAGGACAGATACGAGCAGTACTTC

V gene: TRBV7-2
D gene: .
clone size: few
J gene: TRBJ1-2
CDR3 protein: CASSPGTGNGYTF
CDR3 DNA: TGTGCCAGCAGCCCTGGAACTGGGAACGGCTACACCTTC

V gene: TRBV6-1
D gene: TRBD1
clone size: .
J gene: TRBJ1-4
CDR3 protein: CASSEGTGGAEKLFF
CDR3 DNA: TGTGCCAGCAGTGAAGGGACAGGGGGCGCGGAAAAACTGTTTTTT

V gene: TRBV7-6
D gene: TRBD1
clone size: many
J gene: TRBJ2-7
CDR3 protein: CASSPTDRGHEQYF
CDR3 DNA: TGTGCCAGCAGCCCTACGGACAGGGGACACGAGCAGTACTTC

V gene: TRBV12-3/TRBV12-4
D gene: TRBD2
clone size: many
J gene: TRBJ2-3
CDR3 protein: CASSLAGGRTDTQYF
CDR3 DNA: TGTGCCAGCAGTTTGGCGGGAGGGCGCACAGATACGCAGTATTTT

V gene: TRBV6-1
D gene: TRBD2
clone size: few
J gene: TRBJ2-7
CDR3 protein: CASRPGLAGGYEQYF
CDR3 DNA: TGTGCCAGCAGACCAGGACTAGCGGGGGGCTACGAGCAGTACTTC

V gene: TRBV7-6
D gene: .
clone size: many
J gene: TRBJ1-3
CDR3 protein: CASSPGFRNTIYF
CDR3 DNA: TGTGCCAGCAGCCCAGGATTTAGAAACACCATATATTTT

V gene: TRBV10-3
D gene: TRBD1
clone size: few
J gene: TRBJ1-1
CDR3 protein: CAISVRQGATEAFF
CDR3 DNA: TGTGCCATCAGTGTTAGGCAGGGGGCGACTGAAGCTTTCTTT

V gene: TRBV12-3/TRBV12-4
D gene: TRBD2
clone size: few
J gene: TRBJ2-1
CDR3 protein: CASSFSSGPYNEQFF
CDR3 DNA: TGTGCCAGCAGTTTCTCTAGCGGCCCATACAATGAGCAGTTCTTC

V gene: TRBV4-1
D gene: .
clone size: many
J gene: TRBJ1-2
CDR3 protein: CASSQDYTYYGYTF
CDR3 DNA: TGCGCCAGCAGCCAAGATTACACTTACTATGGCTACACCTTC

V gene: TRBV5-1
D gene: .
clone size: many
J gene: TRBJ1-6
CDR3 protein: CASSLTGFGDNSPLHF
CDR3 DNA: TGCGCCAGCAGCCTGACGGGATTTGGGGATAATTCACCCCTCCACTTT

V gene: TRBV3-1
D gene: .
clone size: .
J gene: TRBJ2-5
CDR3 protein: CASSQVGGVRETQYF
CDR3 DNA: TGTGCCAGCAGCCAAGTTGGCGGGGTGAGAGAGACCCAGTACTTC

V gene: TRBV12-3/TRBV12-4
D gene: .
clone size: few
J gene: TRBJ2-5
CDR3 protein: CASSLIGDQETQYF
CDR3 DNA: TGTGCCAGCAGTTTGATCGGGGACCAAGAGACCCAGTACTTC

V gene: TRBV25-1
D gene: TRBD1
clone size: many
J gene: TRBJ2-7
CDR3 protein: CASSGQGYEQYF
CDR3 DNA: TGTGCCAGCAGTGGACAGGGCTACGAGCAGTACTTC

V gene: TRBV6-1
D gene: .
clone size: .
J gene: TRBJ2-1
CDR3 protein: CASPRGGLVNEQFF
CDR3 DNA: TGTGCCAGCCCACGAGGTGGGCTGGTCAATGAGCAGTTCTTC

V gene: TRBV6-2/TRBV6-3
D gene: .
clone size: few
J gene: TRBJ2-7
CDR3 protein: CASMGASVAYEQYF
CDR3 DNA: TGTGCCAGCATGGGGGCTAGCGTTGCCTACGAGCAGTACTTC

V gene: TRBV20-1
D gene: .
clone size: .
J gene: TRBJ2-5
CDR3 protein: CSATGVQGGETQYF
CDR3 DNA: TGCAGTGCAACAGGGGTTCAGGGAGGAGAGACCCAGTACTTC

V gene: TRBV7-9
D gene: TRBD1
clone size: many
J gene: TRBJ2-3
CDR3 protein: CASRGTQDRTDTQYF
CDR3 DNA: TGTGCCAGCAGAGGTACCCAGGACAGGACAGATACGCAGTATTTT

V gene: TRBV11-1
D gene: TRBD2
clone size: few
J gene: TRBJ2-1
CDR3 protein: CASSLGGLAGETYNEQFF
CDR3 DNA: TGTGCCAGCAGCTTAGGGGGACTAGCGGGAGAAACCTACAATGAGCAGTTCTTC

V gene: TRBV12-3/TRBV12-4
D gene: TRBD1
clone size: .
J gene: TRBJ1-6
CDR3 protein: CASSATGVAFGSPLHF
CDR3 DNA: TGTGCCAGCAGCGCGACAGGGGTTGCATTTGGGTCACCCCTCCACTTT

V gene: TRBV6-1
D gene: .
clone size: many
J gene: TRBJ2-3
CDR3 protein: CASSGGQNTDTQYF
CDR3 DNA: TGTGCCAGCAGTGGCGGGCAGAACACAGATACGCAGTATTTT

V gene: TRBV12-3/TRBV12-4
D gene: TRBD1
clone size: many
J gene: TRBJ1-5
CDR3 protein: CASSPTGARGINQPQHF
CDR3 DNA: TGTGCCAGCAGCCCGACAGGGGCCCGAGGCATCAATCAGCCCCAGCATTTT

V gene: TRBV29-1
D gene: .
clone size: .
J gene: TRBJ1-1
CDR3 protein: CSVEDHGTLNTEAFF
CDR3 DNA: TGCAGCGTTGAAGATCACGGCACGCTGAACACTGAAGCTTTCTTT

V gene: TRBV4-2
D gene: TRBD1
clone size: .
J gene: TRBJ1-6
CDR3 protein: CASSQSRGENSPLHF
CDR3 DNA: TGTGCCAGCAGCCAGAGCAGGGGGGAGAATTCACCCCTCCACTTT